Listed below are T cell receptor beta chains from one sample, sequenced in a study of blood T cell repertoires in COVID-19. Here immunoSEQ multiplex PCR was the method, and the copy in TCRdb shows in-frame clones only, minus some. This repertoire shows 130,000 or so clones, about 86% found once; its top ten account for more than 2%. The specimen was PBMCs or T cells enriched from blood (not recorded which). These TCRs come from a man aged 40-50 years with acute COVID-19. CDR3s include the opening cysteine and the closing phenylalanine or tryptophan. The D gene is left open where the match is weak. Size is omitted from some rows. Given values are once, few, many or a class for expanded clones.

D gene | J gene | V gene | CDR3 length | clone size | CDR3 protein | CDR3 DNA
- | TRBJ2-3 | TRBV27 | 16 | - | CASSLQGIGFTDTQYF | TGTGCCAGCAGTTTACAGGGTATCGGCTTCACAGATACGCAGTATTTT
- | TRBJ1-1 | TRBV27 | 13 | once | CASSLTGSPEAFF | TGTGCCAGCAGTCTCACAGGGTCACCTGAAGCTTTCTTT
- | TRBJ2-3 | TRBV5-4 | 15 | - | CASSLAGMGTDTQYF | TGTGCCAGCAGCTTGGCGGGAATGGGTACAGATACGCAGTATTTT
- | TRBJ1-1 | TRBV6-5 | 12 | - | CASTEGGSKAFF | TGTGCCAGCACCGAGGGGGGGAGTAAGGCTTTCTTT
TRBD1 | TRBJ1-1 | TRBV7-9 | 12 | few | CASNDRAWEAFF | TGTGCCAGCAACGACAGGGCGTGGGAAGCTTTCTTT
TRBD1 | TRBJ1-3 | TRBV28 | 14 | once | CASRGTGLGNTIYF | TGTGCCAGCAGAGGGACAGGGCTTGGAAACACCATATATTTT
TRBD1 | TRBJ2-7 | TRBV30 | 13 | - | CAWSAGTGREQYF | TGTGCCTGGAGTGCAGGGACAGGGCGTGAGCAGTACTTC
TRBD1 | TRBJ1-4 | TRBV7-8 | 15 | - | CASSGGQLVGEKLFF | TGTGCCAGCAGCGGGGGACAGCTAGTCGGGGAAAAACTGTTTTTT
TRBD2 | TRBJ2-7 | TRBV4-2 | 17 | - | CASSQWGTGTSGYEQYF | TGTGCCAGCAGCCAATGGGGAACCGGGACTAGCGGTTACGAGCAGTACTTC
- | TRBJ2-7 | TRBV2 | 17 | - | CASSESRARGGFYEQYF | TGTGCCAGCAGTGAAAGTCGGGCGCGGGGAGGCTTCTACGAGCAGTACTTC
- | TRBJ1-1 | TRBV18 | 13 | - | CASSIPAGTEAFF | TGTGCCAGCTCAATTCCTGCGGGGACTGAAGCTTTCTTT
- | TRBJ2-7 | TRBV2 | 12 | - | CASSEPYGEQYF | TGTGCCAGCAGTGAACCTTACGGCGAGCAGTACTTC
- | TRBJ2-3 | TRBV11-2 | 15 | - | CASSLRAFSTDTQYF | TGTGCCAGCAGCTTGAGGGCATTCAGCACAGATACGCAGTATTTT
TRBD1 | TRBJ2-1 | TRBV6-5 | 16 | - | CASSYSGTGGYNEQFF | TGTGCCAGCAGTTACTCCGGGACAGGGGGTTACAATGAGCAGTTCTTC
TRBD2 | TRBJ2-2 | TRBV2 | 16 | - | CASSGRLAGAGGELFF | TGTGCCAGCTCTGGTCGACTAGCGGGAGCGGGCGGGGAGCTGTTTTTT
TRBD2 | TRBJ2-2 | TRBV7-9 | 16 | - | CASTPAAGADTGELFF | TGTGCCAGCACCCCGGCAGCGGGAGCCGACACCGGGGAGCTGTTTTTT
- | TRBJ2-1 | TRBV29-1 | 17 | - | CSVELASRESSYNEQFF | TGCAGCGTTGAACTAGCGAGCAGAGAAAGTTCCTACAATGAGCAGTTCTTC
TRBD1 | TRBJ2-7 | TRBV5-4 | 14 | - | CASSQGQGPYEQYF | TGTGCCAGCAGCCAGGGACAGGGTCCCTACGAGCAGTACTTC
- | TRBJ2-7 | TRBV7-6 | 15 | once | CASSPPQGIHYEQYF | TGTGCCAGCAGCCCTCCCCAGGGCATACACTACGAGCAGTACTTC
TRBD2 | TRBJ2-3 | TRBV14 | 16 | few | CASSLQLAGGSDTQYF | TGTGCCAGCAGCCTACAACTAGCGGGAGGTTCAGATACGCAGTATTTT
TRBD1 | TRBJ1-1 | TRBV11-2 | 13 | - | CASSPPGQGQAFF | TGTGCCAGCAGCCCTCCTGGACAGGGTCAAGCTTTCTTT
- | TRBJ1-2 | TRBV3-1/TRBV3-2 | 15 | few | CASSQGGTEAYGYTF | TGTGCCAGCAGCCAAGGCGGGACGGAGGCCTATGGCTACACCTTC
- | TRBJ2-1 | TRBV27 | 12 | - | CASSGVYNEQFF | TGTGCCAGCAGCGGAGTGTACAATGAGCAGTTCTTC
TRBD2 | TRBJ2-2 | TRBV27 | 14 | - | CASRTSGLTGELFF | TGTGCCAGCAGGACTAGCGGGCTAACCGGGGAGCTGTTTTTT
- | TRBJ1-1 | TRBV11-2 | 17 | - | CASSSLGGARMNTEAFF | TGTGCCAGCAGCTCCCTAGGGGGGGCGCGGATGAACACTGAAGCTTTCTTT
- | TRBJ1-5 | TRBV6-1 | 15 | - | CASSEIGQGNQPQHF | TGTGCCAGCAGTGAAATTGGTCAGGGAAATCAGCCCCAGCATTTT
- | TRBJ2-7 | TRBV13 | 13 | once | CASSLVQGPVQYF | TGTGCCAGCAGCTTAGTTCAGGGCCCTGTGCAGTACTTC
- | TRBJ2-1 | TRBV2 | 11 | few | CASREALEQFF | TGTGCCAGCAGGGAGGCCCTTGAGCAGTTCTTC
TRBD1 | TRBJ2-2 | TRBV24-1 | 17 | once | CATSDPAAGGNTGELFF | TGTGCCACCAGTGATCCCGCGGCAGGGGGGAACACCGGGGAGCTGTTTTTT
TRBD2 | TRBJ2-1 | TRBV4-2 | 14 | once | CASSPRGERNEQFF | TGTGCCAGCAGTCCCCGGGGGGAGAGGAATGAGCAGTTCTTC
- | TRBJ2-2 | TRBV10-3 | 15 | - | CAIVRSSGNTGELFF | TGTGCCATTGTGAGGTCCAGCGGGAACACCGGGGAGCTGTTTTTT
- | TRBJ1-5 | TRBV19 | 18 | - | CASRKGFGAGVDNQPQHF | TGTGCCAGTAGGAAGGGATTCGGGGCGGGGGTGGACAATCAGCCCCAGCATTTT
- | TRBJ2-7 | TRBV5-3 | 12 | - | CARFSGSYEQYF | TGTGCCAGGTTTTCCGGCTCCTACGAGCAGTACTTC
TRBD1 | TRBJ1-1 | TRBV7-2 | 15 | - | CASSPGIVGQNLAFF | TGTGCCAGCAGCCCGGGCATTGTGGGACAGAACCTGGCTTTCTTT
TRBD1 | TRBJ1-2 | TRBV7-9 | 14 | - | CASSLTGEGYGYTF | TGTGCCAGCAGCTTGACAGGGGAGGGCTATGGCTACACCTTC
- | TRBJ1-1 | TRBV29-1 | 12 | few | CSVVRPGTEAFF | TGCAGCGTTGTAAGGCCGGGCACTGAAGCTTTCTTT
TRBD1 | TRBJ2-4 | TRBV6-5 | 15 | - | CASTLQGLAKNIQYF | TGTGCCAGCACCTTACAGGGGTTAGCCAAAAACATTCAGTACTTC
TRBD1 | TRBJ1-2 | TRBV3-1/TRBV3-2 | 15 | once | CASSSRDRGNYGYTF | TGTGCCAGCAGCTCCCGGGACAGGGGAAATTATGGCTACACCTTC
- | TRBJ2-1 | TRBV18 | 15 | - | CASSPRQSSYNEQFF | TGTGCCAGCTCACCGAGGCAAAGCTCCTACAATGAGCAGTTCTTC
- | TRBJ2-3 | TRBV24-1 | 16 | few | CATSDYIGDTGDTQYF | TGTGCCACCAGTGATTATATCGGGGACACCGGAGATACGCAGTATTTT
- | TRBJ2-2 | TRBV6-7 | 15 | - | CASSYLAPNTGELFF | TGTGCCAGCAGTTATTTGGCCCCGAACACCGGGGAGCTGTTTTTT
TRBD1 | TRBJ1-3 | TRBV15 | 14 | few | CATWTGRSGNTIYF | TGTGCCACCTGGACAGGGCGGTCTGGAAACACCATATATTTT
TRBD2 | TRBJ2-7 | TRBV27 | 19 | - | CASSLVSPGLAGASYEQYF | TGTGCCAGCAGTTTGGTAAGTCCGGGACTAGCGGGAGCCTCCTACGAGCAGTACTTC
- | TRBJ2-1 | TRBV18 | 12 | - | CASSNLYNEQFF | TGTGCCAGCTCAAATTTATACAATGAGCAGTTCTTC
TRBD1 | TRBJ2-7 | TRBV10-1 | 15 | - | CASSQGQGVSYEQYF | TGCGCCAGCAGTCAGGGACAGGGGGTGTCCTACGAGCAGTACTTC
TRBD2 | TRBJ2-7 | TRBV19 | 17 | - | CASRFSGLAEPSYEQYF | TGTGCCAGTCGATTCTCGGGACTAGCGGAACCCTCCTACGAGCAGTACTTC
- | TRBJ1-2 | TRBV6-1 | 15 | - | CASSEGRGQGVGYTF | TGTGCCAGCAGTGAAGGGAGGGGTCAGGGCGTAGGCTACACCTTC
TRBD1 | TRBJ1-1 | TRBV12-3/TRBV12-4 | 13 | - | CASRPTGGTEAFF | TGTGCCAGCAGACCCACAGGGGGCACTGAAGCTTTCTTT
- | TRBJ2-7 | TRBV19 | 12 | - | CASSGDVYEQYF | TGTGCCAGTAGCGGGGATGTCTACGAGCAGTACTTC
TRBD1 | TRBJ1-1 | TRBV19 | 15 | - | CASSIWTGSDTEAFF | TGTGCCAGTAGTATTTGGACAGGGTCGGACACTGAAGCTTTCTTT
- | TRBJ1-4 | TRBV7-9 | 15 | few | CASSLFRARNEKLFF | TGTGCCAGCAGCTTATTCAGGGCACGGAATGAAAAACTGTTTTTT
- | TRBJ2-6 | TRBV5-1 | 16 | - | CASSRNPGAGANVLTF | TGCGCCAGCAGCCGTAACCCAGGGGCTGGGGCCAACGTCCTGACTTTC
- | TRBJ2-7 | TRBV2 | 16 | - | CASSDPGQLSSYEQYF | TGTGCCAGCAGTGACCCTGGACAGCTCAGCTCCTACGAGCAGTACTTC
- | TRBJ2-1 | TRBV19 | 13 | - | CATSRTEYNEQFF | TGTGCCACCTCGAGGACAGAGTACAATGAGCAGTTCTTC
- | TRBJ1-2 | TRBV6-5 | 13 | - | CASSSDSTEGYTF | TGTGCCAGCAGTTCGGACTCAACAGAAGGCTACACCTTC